The rows below give T cell receptor beta chains drawn from one sample of a study of Ad26.COV2.S vaccination and SARS-CoV-2 variants. Repertoires were generated with immunoSEQ multiplex PCR, while TCRdb's copy carries only in-frame clones and drops some. The data contain hundreds of thousands of clones, around 90% of them seen just once; the ten biggest clones take up approximately 1.5%. The sequencing here drew on peripheral blood, taken in a trial of Ad26.COV2.S vaccine versus placebo. The source of these receptors is a person between 18 and 59 years old who received the Ad26.COV2.S COVID-19 vaccine or a placebo. Both conserved end residues are part of each CDR3. A D gene is named only where the DNA matches it firmly. Size is omitted from some rows. Given values are once, few, many or a class for expanded clones.

J gene	D gene	clone size	V gene	CDR3 protein	CDR3 DNA
TRBJ2-5	-	-	TRBV11-3	CASSKGLVGQETQYF	TGTGCCAGCAGCAAAGGGTTAGTGGGCCAAGAGACCCAGTACTTC
TRBJ1-5	-	few	TRBV12-3/TRBV12-4	CASGTFGNQPQHF	TGTGCCAGCGGAACGTTCGGCAATCAGCCCCAGCATTTT
TRBJ1-4	TRBD1	-	TRBV4-1	CASSLRDRVNEKLFF	TGCGCCAGCAGCCTAAGGGACAGGGTGAACGAAAAACTGTTTTTT
TRBJ2-5	TRBD1	once	TRBV5-1	CASSTQDRVGETQYF	TGCGCCAGCAGCACGCAGGACAGGGTAGGAGAGACCCAGTACTTC
TRBJ2-2	TRBD2	-	TRBV10-2	CASNGPTGGGELFF	TGCGCCAGCAATGGGCCGACGGGGGGCGGGGAGCTGTTTTTT
TRBJ2-1	-	-	TRBV12-5	CASAPDTGIGTGPAYNEQFF	TGTGCTAGTGCCCCCGACACAGGGATAGGTACGGGGCCAGCCTACAATGAGCAGTTCTTC
TRBJ2-7	TRBD1	few	TRBV27	CASSLLWGQGSEQYF	TGTGCCAGCAGTTTATTATGGGGACAGGGAAGTGAGCAGTACTTC
TRBJ1-1	TRBD1	-	TRBV3-1/TRBV3-2	CASSQSPGTGETEAFF	TGTGCCAGCAGCCAATCCCCAGGGACAGGGGAGACTGAAGCTTTCTTT
TRBJ1-1	-	once	TRBV4-3	CASSQGPARGRLNTEAFF	TGCGCCAGCAGCCAGGGCCCAGCCCGGGGGCGGTTAAACACTGAAGCTTTCTTT
TRBJ2-5	-	-	TRBV7-2	CASSSGALDRETQYF	TGTGCCAGCAGCTCGGGGGCACTTGATAGGGAGACCCAGTACTTC
TRBJ2-7	TRBD1	-	TRBV10-3	CAISDHQGAYEQYF	TGTGCCATCAGTGACCATCAGGGGGCGTACGAGCAGTACTTC
TRBJ2-7	-	-	TRBV3-1/TRBV3-2	CASTSLGGDSYEQYF	TGTGCCAGCACCTCCCTTGGGGGCGACTCCTACGAGCAGTACTTC
TRBJ1-4	-	-	TRBV7-9	CASSLGSGNEKLFF	TGTGCCAGCAGCTTAGGTTCCGGGAATGAAAAACTGTTTTTT
TRBJ2-7	TRBD2	-	TRBV6-5	CASSYSSGRVYEQYF	TGTGCCAGCAGTTACTCGAGCGGGAGGGTCTACGAGCAGTACTTC
TRBJ2-5	TRBD1	few	TRBV30	CAWSVSGGSETQYF	TGTGCCTGGAGTGTATCAGGGGGCTCGGAGACCCAGTACTTC
TRBJ2-1	TRBD1	-	TRBV5-1	CASSLLRQGNEQFF	TGCGCCAGCAGCTTGTTGAGACAGGGTAATGAGCAGTTCTTC